The rows below give T cell receptor beta chains drawn from one sample of a study of cytomegalovirus exposure and HLA in healthy donors. The data were produced by immunoSEQ multiplex PCR, yet TCRdb's version contains in-frame clones alone and is incomplete. The table includes under 200,000 clones, about 70% detected once. Sequences were obtained from PBMCs. All receptors come from a woman aged 35 to 49 in good health and CMV-seropositive. Each CDR3 is given without its conserved first and last residue.

CDR3 length,V gene,J gene,CDR3 protein
16,TRBV7-2,TRBJ1-1,ASSLQSGTGGLNTEAF
16,TRBV5-6,TRBJ2-3,ASSQTSGRARGTDTQY
15,TRBV6-1,TRBJ2-7,ASSQVAGGRLGYEQY
11,TRBV28,TRBJ1-1,ASSFRHGAEAF
11,TRBV11-2,TRBJ2-1,ASSSTGGGEQF
11,TRBV6-5,TRBJ2-5,ASSVGAGETQY
12,TRBV6-5,TRBJ2-7,ASRTTGLPYEQY
9,TRBV20-1,TRBJ1-2,SASEGVSYT
12,TRBV4-3,TRBJ2-7,ASSQGLAVGEQY
14,TRBV15,TRBJ1-2,ATSRDKRGGGHGYT
12,TRBV6-6,TRBJ1-1,ASSYSTWQPEAF
12,TRBV6-1,TRBJ2-3,ASSEDRGANTQY
15,TRBV4-2,TRBJ2-3,ASSQVRGLAGTDTQY
14,TRBV2,TRBJ1-6,ASSAVGATGVSPLH
12,TRBV5-1,TRBJ1-1,ASSLAEGGTEAF
11,TRBV10-3,TRBJ1-1,AIKFEVNTEAF
13,TRBV25-1,TRBJ2-3,ASSGGQISTDTQY
10,TRBV5-4,TRBJ1-1,ASSLTGTEAF
12,TRBV6-5,TRBJ2-1,ASSYSSGLDEQF
15,TRBV9,TRBJ1-1,SSSAARGVAGDTEAF
13,TRBV5-4,TRBJ2-1,ASSLGLAGDNEQF
9,TRBV25-1,TRBJ2-7,ASSTGWEQY
14,TRBV19,TRBJ2-5,ASSIRASGGQETQY
12,TRBV6-6,TRBJ1-4,ASLDRTNGEKLF
13,TRBV28,TRBJ1-3,ASSTWDSSGNTIY
14,TRBV11-2,TRBJ1-1,ASSRRTGGKGTEAF
14,TRBV19,TRBJ1-5,ASSLLTGIIDQPQH
10,TRBV10-3,TRBJ2-1,AIMGSYNEQF